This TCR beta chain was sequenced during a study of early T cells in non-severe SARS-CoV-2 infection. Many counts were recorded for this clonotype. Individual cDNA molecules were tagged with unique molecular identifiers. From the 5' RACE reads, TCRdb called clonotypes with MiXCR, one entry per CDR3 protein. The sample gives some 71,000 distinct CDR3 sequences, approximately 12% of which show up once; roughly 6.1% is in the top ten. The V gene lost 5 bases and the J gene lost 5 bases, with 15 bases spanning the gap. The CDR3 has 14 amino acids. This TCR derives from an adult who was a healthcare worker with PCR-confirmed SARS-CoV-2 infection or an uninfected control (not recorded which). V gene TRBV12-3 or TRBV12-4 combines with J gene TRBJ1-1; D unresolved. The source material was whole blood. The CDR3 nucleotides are TGTGCCAGCAGTCTAATAATGTTTGAAACTGAAGCTTTCTTT. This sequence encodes CASSLIMFETEAFF.